This T cell receptor beta chain was captured in a study of CD8 T cells in Susac syndrome. Overall study context: Blood was drawn from patients with Susac syndrome. At that point, they were therapy-naive, on corticosteroids, or on intravenous immunoglobulin alone.

V lost 3 bases and J 1 base, leaving 12 bases between the germline ends. The CDR3 sequence is 14 residues long. Germline V gives CDR1 GTSNPN, CDR2 SVGIG (reference sequence). Notes on the study in general: CD4+ T cell repertoires in Susac syndrome lacked clonal expansion.

The authors reverse transcribed 0.5 to 1 ug RNA with random hexamers. Across 54 Vbeta and 13 Jbeta, immunoSEQ multiplex PCR amplified TCR beta CDR3. Each CDR3 protein is one row after TCRdb ran MiXCR on the immunoSEQ multiplex PCR reads. The sample carries over 140,000 distinct CDR3 sequences, around 93% recorded once. On this clonotype: Its antigen is not known.

V is TRBV30 and J is TRBJ2-5; the D call may be TRBD1 or TRBD2 (5 bases each). The sequence was collected from a human donor with Susac syndrome. The sample was CD4+ T cells from PBMCs. CDR3 in amino acids: CAWRVLGVQETQYF. The CDR3 nucleotides read TGTGCCTGGAGGGTCCTGGGGGTCCAAGAGACCCAGTACTTC.